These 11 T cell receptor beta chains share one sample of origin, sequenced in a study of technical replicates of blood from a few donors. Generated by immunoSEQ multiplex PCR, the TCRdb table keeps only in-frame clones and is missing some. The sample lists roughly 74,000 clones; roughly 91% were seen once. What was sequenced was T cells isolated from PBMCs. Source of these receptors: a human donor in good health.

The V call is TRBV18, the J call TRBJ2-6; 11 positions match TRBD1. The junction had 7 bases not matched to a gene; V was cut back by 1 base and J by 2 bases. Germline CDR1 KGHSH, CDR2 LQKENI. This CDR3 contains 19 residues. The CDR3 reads CASSPRPGQGVAGANVLTF. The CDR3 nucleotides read TGTGCCAGCTCACCACGGCCGGGACAGGGGGTAGCTGGGGCCAACGTCCTGACTTTC.

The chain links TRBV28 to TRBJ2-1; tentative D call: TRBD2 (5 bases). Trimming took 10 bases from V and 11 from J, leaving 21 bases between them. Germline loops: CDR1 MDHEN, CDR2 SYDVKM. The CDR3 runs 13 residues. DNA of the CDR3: TGTGCCACTGACACCCTACTAGACACGCAGCAGTTCTTC. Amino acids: CATDTLLDTQQFF.

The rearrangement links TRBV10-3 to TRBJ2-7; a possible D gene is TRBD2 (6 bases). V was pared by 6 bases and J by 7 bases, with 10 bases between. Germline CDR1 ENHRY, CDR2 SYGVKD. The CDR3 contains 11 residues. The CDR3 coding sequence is TGTGCCATCAGCAGGGCGGGGGAGCAGTACTTC. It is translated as CAISRAGEQYF.

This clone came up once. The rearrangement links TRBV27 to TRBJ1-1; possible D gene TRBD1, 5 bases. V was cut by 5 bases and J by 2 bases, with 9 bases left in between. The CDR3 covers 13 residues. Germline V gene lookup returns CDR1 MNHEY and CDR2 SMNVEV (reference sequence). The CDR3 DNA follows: TGTGCCAGCAGTATACAGGCTAACACTGAAGCTTTCTTT. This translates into CASSIQANTEAFF.

The DNA for the CDR3 is TGCGCCAGCAGCGTGGGGACAGTGGCAGATACGCAGTATTTT. Amino acids: CASSVGTVADTQYF. The chain is built from TRBV5-1 and TRBJ2-3, with 7 bases lining up with TRBD1. The CDR3 is 14 amino acids. The V gene's germline CDR1 is SGHRS and CDR2 YFSETQ. Unmatched junction bases numbered 6, after V lost 4 bases and J lost 4 bases.

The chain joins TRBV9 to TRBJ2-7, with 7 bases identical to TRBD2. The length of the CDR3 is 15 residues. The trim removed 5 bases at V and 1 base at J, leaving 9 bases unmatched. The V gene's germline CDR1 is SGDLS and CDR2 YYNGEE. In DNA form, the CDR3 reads TGTGCCAGCAGTAGGTTAACGGGAGGTTCCTACGAGCAGTACTTC. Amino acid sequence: CASSRLTGGSYEQYF. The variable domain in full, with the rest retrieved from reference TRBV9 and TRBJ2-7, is DSGVTQTPKHLITATGQRVTLRCSPRSGDLSVYWYQQSLDQGLQFLIQYYNGEERAKGNILERFSAQQFPDLHSELNLSSLELGDSALYFCASSRLTGGSYEQYFGPGTRLTVT.

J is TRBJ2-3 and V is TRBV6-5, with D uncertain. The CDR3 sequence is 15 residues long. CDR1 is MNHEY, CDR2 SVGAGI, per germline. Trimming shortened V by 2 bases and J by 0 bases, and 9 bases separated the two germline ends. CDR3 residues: CASSYGGASTDTQYF. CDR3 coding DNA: TGTGCCAGCAGTTACGGCGGCGCTAGCACAGATACGCAGTATTTT.

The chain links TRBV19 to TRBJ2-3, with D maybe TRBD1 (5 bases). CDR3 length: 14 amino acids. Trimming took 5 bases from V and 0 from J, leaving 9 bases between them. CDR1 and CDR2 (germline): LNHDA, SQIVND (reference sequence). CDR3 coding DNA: TGTGCCAGTAGTTCGGCAGGGAGCACAGATACGCAGTATTTT. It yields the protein CASSSAGSTDTQYF.

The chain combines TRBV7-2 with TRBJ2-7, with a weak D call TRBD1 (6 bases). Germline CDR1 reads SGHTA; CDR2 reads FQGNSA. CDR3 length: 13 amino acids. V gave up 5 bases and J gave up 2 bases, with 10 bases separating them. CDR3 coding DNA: TGTGCCAGCAGCCTTCAGGGGACCTACGAGCAGTACTTC. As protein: CASSLQGTYEQYF.

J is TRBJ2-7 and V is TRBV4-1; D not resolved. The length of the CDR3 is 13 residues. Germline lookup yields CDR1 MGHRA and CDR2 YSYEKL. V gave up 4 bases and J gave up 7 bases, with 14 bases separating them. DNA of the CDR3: TGCGCCAGCAGCCGATCTCCGGTAGAAGAGCAGTACTTC. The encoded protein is CASSRSPVEEQYF.

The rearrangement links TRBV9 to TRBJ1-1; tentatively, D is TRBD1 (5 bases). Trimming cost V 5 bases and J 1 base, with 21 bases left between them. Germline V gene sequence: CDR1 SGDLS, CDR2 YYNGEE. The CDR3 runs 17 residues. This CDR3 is CASSKSIRGSRNTEAFF. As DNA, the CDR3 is TGTGCCAGCAGTAAGTCGATTAGGGGAAGCCGGAACACTGAAGCTTTCTTT.